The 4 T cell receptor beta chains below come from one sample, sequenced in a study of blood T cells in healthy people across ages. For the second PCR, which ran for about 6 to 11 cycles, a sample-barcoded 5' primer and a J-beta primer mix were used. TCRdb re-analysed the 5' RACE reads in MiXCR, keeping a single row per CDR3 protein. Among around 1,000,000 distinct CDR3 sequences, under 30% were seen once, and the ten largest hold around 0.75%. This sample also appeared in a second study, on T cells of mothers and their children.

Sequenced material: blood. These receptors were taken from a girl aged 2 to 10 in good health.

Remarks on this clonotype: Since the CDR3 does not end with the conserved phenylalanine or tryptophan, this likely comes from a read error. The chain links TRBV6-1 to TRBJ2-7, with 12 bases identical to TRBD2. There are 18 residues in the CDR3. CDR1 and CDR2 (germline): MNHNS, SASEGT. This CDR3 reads CTSSADRVRLAGAGEQYS. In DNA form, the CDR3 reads TGTACCAGCAGTGCCGACAGGGTAAGACTAGCGGGAGCGGGTGAGCAGTACTCC.

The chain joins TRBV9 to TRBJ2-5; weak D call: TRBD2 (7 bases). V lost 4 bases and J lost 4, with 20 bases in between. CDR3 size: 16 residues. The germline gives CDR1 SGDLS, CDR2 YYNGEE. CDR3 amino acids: CASSPTGGPAGETQYF. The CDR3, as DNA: TGTGCCAGCAGCCCTACGGGGGGCCCGGCAGGAGAGACCCAGTACTTC.

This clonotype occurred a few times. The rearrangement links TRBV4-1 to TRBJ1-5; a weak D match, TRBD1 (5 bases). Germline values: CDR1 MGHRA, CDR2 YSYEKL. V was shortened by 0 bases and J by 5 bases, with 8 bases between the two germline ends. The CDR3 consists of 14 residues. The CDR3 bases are TGCGCCAGCAGCCAAGAAAGAGGGGATCAGCCCCAGCATTTT. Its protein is CASSQERGDQPQHF.

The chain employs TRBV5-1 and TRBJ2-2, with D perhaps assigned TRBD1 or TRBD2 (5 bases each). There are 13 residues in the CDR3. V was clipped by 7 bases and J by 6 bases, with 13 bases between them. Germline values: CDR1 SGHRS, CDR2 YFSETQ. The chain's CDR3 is CASASPGPGELFF. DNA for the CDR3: TGCGCCAGCGCAAGCCCGGGACCCGGGGAGCTGTTTTTT.